This paragraph covers one T cell receptor beta chain sequence. Its target is not known. The trim removed 6 bases at V and 5 bases at J, leaving 7 bases unmatched. Germline CDR1 MDHEN, CDR2 SYDVKM. The length of the CDR3 is 14 residues. This entry is derived from a study of T cell repertoires in cytomegalovirus infection. Looking at the study overall: Signatures in public TCR beta sequences pointed to both CMV infection and matching HLA type. Whole-study findings and limits: HLA-C-restricted CMV clonotypes gave the most frequent clonotype in two of eight donors.

TCRdb re-analysed the reads in MiXCR, keeping a single row per CDR3 protein. The data show approximately 100,000 distinct CDR3 sequences, around 45% seen once. This sample comprised CD8+ T cells from cultured PBMCs, obtained from culture after CMV antigen stimulation. This receptor was taken from a human donor in good health (CMV status not recorded). Some clones in this sample may be carry-over from other donors' samples. The V and J genes are TRBV28 and TRBJ1-2, with 9 nucleotides matching TRBD1. This CDR3 reads CASSQIGTGYGYTF. The CDR3 DNA reads as TGTGCCAGCAGCCAAATCGGGACAGGGTATGGCTACACCTTC.